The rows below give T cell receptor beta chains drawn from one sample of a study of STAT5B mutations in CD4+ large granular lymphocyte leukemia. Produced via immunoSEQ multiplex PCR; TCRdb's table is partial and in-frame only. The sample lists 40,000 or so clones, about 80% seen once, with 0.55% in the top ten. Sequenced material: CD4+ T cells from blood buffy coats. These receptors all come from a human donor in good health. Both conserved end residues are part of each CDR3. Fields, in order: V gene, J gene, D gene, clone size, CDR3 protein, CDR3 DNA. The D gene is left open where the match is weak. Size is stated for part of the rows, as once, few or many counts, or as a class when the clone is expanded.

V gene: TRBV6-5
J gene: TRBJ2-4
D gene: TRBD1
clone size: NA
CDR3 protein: CASSYNRGYDIQYF
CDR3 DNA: TGTGCCAGCAGTTACAACAGGGGGTACGACATTCAGTACTTC

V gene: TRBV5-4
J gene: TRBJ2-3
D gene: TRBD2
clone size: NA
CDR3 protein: CASSLTSGGTDTQYF
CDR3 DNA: TGTGCCAGCAGCCTGACTAGCGGGGGAACAGATACGCAGTATTTT

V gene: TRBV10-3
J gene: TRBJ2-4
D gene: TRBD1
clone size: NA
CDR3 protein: CAISERDSKNIQYF
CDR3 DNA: TGTGCCATCAGTGAGAGGGACAGCAAAAACATTCAGTACTTC

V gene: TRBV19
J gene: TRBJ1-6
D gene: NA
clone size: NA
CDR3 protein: CASSIQGINSPLHF
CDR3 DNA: TGTGCCAGTAGTATCCAGGGAATCAATTCACCCCTCCACTTT

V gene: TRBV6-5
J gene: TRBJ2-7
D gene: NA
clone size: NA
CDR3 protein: CASRKIQLGYEQYF
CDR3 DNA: TGTGCCAGTCGGAAAATCCAGCTGGGCTACGAGCAGTACTTC

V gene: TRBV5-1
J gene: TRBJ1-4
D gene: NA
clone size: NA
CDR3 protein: CASSMQGVKTNEKLFF
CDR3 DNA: TGCGCCAGCAGCATGCAGGGAGTTAAAACTAATGAAAAACTGTTTTTT

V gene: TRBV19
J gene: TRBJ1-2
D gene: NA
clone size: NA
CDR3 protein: CATIGDNRYGYTF
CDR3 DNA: TGTGCCACAATAGGGGACAACCGCTATGGCTACACCTTC

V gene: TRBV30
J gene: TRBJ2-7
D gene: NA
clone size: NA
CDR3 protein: CAWSVVGGLYEQYF
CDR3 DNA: TGTGCCTGGAGCGTCGTGGGGGGCTTATACGAGCAGTACTTC

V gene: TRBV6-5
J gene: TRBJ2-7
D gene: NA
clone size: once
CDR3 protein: CASSYGTPTSYEQYF
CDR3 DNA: TGTGCCAGCAGTTACGGGACACCTACTTCCTACGAGCAGTACTTC

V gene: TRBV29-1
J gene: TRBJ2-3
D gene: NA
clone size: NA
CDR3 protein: CSVDQGPHTQYF
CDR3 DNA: TGCAGCGTTGACCAGGGACCGCATACGCAGTATTTT

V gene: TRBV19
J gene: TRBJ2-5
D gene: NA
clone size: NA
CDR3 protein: CASGNRFGTQYF
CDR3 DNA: TGTGCCAGTGGCAACAGATTTGGGACCCAGTACTTC

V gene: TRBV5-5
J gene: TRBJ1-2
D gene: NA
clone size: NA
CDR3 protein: CASSLIGSYGYTF
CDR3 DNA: TGTGCCAGCAGCTTGATAGGGAGCTATGGCTACACCTTC

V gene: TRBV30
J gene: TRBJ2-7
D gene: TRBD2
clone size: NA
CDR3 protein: CAWKRRLAGGGWVYEQYF
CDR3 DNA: TGTGCCTGGAAGAGGCGGCTAGCGGGAGGCGGGTGGGTCTACGAGCAGTACTTC

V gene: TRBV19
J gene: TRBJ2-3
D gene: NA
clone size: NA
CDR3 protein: CASRAPVGIDTQYF
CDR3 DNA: TGTGCCAGTAGGGCCCCCGTTGGGATAGATACGCAGTATTTT

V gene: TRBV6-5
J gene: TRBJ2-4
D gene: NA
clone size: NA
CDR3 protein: CASSSQGVAKNIQYF
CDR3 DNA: TGTGCCAGCAGTTCCCAGGGAGTAGCCAAAAACATTCAGTACTTC

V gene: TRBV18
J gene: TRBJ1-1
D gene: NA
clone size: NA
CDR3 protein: CASSPPTERGNTEAFF
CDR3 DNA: TGTGCCAGCTCACCACCGACGGAGAGGGGGAACACTGAAGCTTTCTTT

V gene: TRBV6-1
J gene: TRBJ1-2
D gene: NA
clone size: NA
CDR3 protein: CAAKWDGKYGYTF
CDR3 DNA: TGTGCCGCAAAATGGGACGGAAAATATGGCTACACCTTC

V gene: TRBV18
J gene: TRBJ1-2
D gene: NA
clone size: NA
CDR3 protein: CASSPPLGTYGYTF
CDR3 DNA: TGTGCCAGCTCACCACCGTTAGGGACCTATGGCTACACCTTC

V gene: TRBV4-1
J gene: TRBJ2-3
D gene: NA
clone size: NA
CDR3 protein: CASSRPFSDTQYF
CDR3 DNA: TGCGCCAGCAGTCGGCCTTTTTCAGATACGCAGTATTTT

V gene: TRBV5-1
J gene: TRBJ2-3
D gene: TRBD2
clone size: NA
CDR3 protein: CASSLGRGGGRPDTQYF
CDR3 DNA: TGCGCCAGCAGCCTGGGCCGGGGGGGCGGGAGACCAGATACGCAGTATTTT

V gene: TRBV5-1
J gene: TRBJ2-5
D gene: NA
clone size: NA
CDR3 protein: CASSQTTETQYF
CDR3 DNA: TGCGCCAGCAGCCAAACCACGGAGACCCAGTACTTC

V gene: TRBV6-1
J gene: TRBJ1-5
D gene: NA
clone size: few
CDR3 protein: CASRANSDQPQHF
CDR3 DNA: TGTGCCAGCAGGGCAAACAGTGATCAGCCCCAGCATTTT

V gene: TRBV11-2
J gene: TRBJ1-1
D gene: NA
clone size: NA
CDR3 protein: CASSLGRRAARVTEAFF
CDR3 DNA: TGTGCCAGCAGCTTAGGGAGACGGGCGGCGCGGGTCACTGAAGCTTTCTTT

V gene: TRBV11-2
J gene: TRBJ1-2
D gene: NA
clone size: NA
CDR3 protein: CASSLSDGNYGYTF
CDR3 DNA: TGTGCCAGCAGCTTAAGCGACGGGAACTATGGCTACACCTTC

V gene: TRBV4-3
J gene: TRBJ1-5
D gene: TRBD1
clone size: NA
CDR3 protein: CASSLRTGVSQPQHF
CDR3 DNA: TGCGCCAGCAGCCTACGGACAGGGGTTAGTCAGCCCCAGCATTTT

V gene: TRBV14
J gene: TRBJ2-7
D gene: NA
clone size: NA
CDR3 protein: CASSPRTDYEQYF
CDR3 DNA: TGTGCCAGCAGCCCCCGGACTGACTACGAGCAGTACTTC

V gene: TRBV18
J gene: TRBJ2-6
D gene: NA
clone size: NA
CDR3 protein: CASSPPTGANVLTF
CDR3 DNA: TGTGCCAGCTCACCCCCTACTGGGGCCAACGTCCTGACTTTC

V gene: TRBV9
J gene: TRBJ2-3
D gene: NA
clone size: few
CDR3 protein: CASSPRGEDTQYF
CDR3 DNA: TGTGCCAGCAGCCCCCGGGGAGAAGATACGCAGTATTTT

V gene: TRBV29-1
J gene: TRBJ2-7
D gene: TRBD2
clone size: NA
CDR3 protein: CSSRREGGEQYF
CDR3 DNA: TGCAGCTCTAGGCGGGAGGGTGGGGAGCAGTACTTC

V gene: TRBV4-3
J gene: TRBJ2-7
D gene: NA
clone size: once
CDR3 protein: CASSPESQGYEQYF
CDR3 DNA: TGCGCCAGCAGCCCGGAATCACAGGGCTACGAGCAGTACTTC

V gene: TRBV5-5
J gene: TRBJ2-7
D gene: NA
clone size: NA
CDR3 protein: CASSFDRNSYEQYF
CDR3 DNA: TGTGCCAGCAGCTTTGACAGGAACTCCTACGAGCAGTACTTC